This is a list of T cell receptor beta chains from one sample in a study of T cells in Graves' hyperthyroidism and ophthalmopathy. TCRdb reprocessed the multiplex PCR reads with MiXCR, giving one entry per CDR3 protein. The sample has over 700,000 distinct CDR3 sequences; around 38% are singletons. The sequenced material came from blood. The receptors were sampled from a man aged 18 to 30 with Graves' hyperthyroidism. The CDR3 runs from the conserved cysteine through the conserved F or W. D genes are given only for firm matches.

CASKALRESNQPQHF	15	.	TRBV19	TRBJ1-5
CSVDRGNQETQYF	13	TRBD1	TRBV20-1	TRBJ2-5
CASSGAGLYGYTF	13	.	TRBV5-6	TRBJ1-2
CASSRDRAYNSPLHF	15	TRBD1	TRBV10-3	TRBJ1-6
CASSKRASSTKNSPLHF	17	.	TRBV7-9	TRBJ1-6
CATARGSSLYEQYF	14	.	TRBV15	TRBJ2-7
CASSLNRDSSTYEQYF	16	.	TRBV2	TRBJ2-7
CASSLGTGGIHEQYF	15	TRBD1	TRBV9	TRBJ2-7
CASSQGFYTEAFF	13	.	TRBV6-5	TRBJ1-1
CASSPGTGAFYGYTF	15	TRBD1	TRBV5-1	TRBJ1-2
CASSPLDGGTGELFF	15	.	TRBV14	TRBJ2-2
CASSSRQDQETQYF	14	.	TRBV5-1	TRBJ2-5
CASSYSGAVEAFF	13	.	TRBV6-6	TRBJ1-1
CASGLVLHPYEQYF	14	.	TRBV12-5	TRBJ2-7
CASSLTGAGYGNTIYF	16	.	TRBV7-9	TRBJ1-3
CASSQGTGQGMYEQYF	16	.	TRBV9	TRBJ2-7
CASSFGQGGNQPQHF	15	TRBD1	TRBV6-5	TRBJ1-5
CASSRWAYGANVLTF	15	.	TRBV7-6	TRBJ2-6
CASSSVADWEETQYF	15	.	TRBV7-2	TRBJ2-5
CASREDGTYEQYF	13	.	TRBV19	TRBJ2-7
CASSSSGPSWAGELFF	16	.	TRBV19	TRBJ2-2
CSARGPGNNSPLHF	14	.	TRBV29-1	TRBJ1-6
CASSRGLAGVQETQYF	16	TRBD2	TRBV6-1	TRBJ2-5
CASSSRRGRVQPRQYF	16	.	TRBV6-5	TRBJ2-7
CSAWDRVGGRSTDTQYF	17	.	TRBV20-1	TRBJ2-3
CAISDDPGNSPLHF	14	.	TRBV10-3	TRBJ1-6
CASSAQGVYGTEAFF	15	.	TRBV2	TRBJ1-1
CASSPAGEGRGAFF	14	.	TRBV12-3/TRBV12-4	TRBJ1-1
CSVGGLANQETQYF	14	TRBD2	TRBV29-1	TRBJ2-5
CASRPPMDRGSGQYF	15	.	TRBV25-1	TRBJ2-7